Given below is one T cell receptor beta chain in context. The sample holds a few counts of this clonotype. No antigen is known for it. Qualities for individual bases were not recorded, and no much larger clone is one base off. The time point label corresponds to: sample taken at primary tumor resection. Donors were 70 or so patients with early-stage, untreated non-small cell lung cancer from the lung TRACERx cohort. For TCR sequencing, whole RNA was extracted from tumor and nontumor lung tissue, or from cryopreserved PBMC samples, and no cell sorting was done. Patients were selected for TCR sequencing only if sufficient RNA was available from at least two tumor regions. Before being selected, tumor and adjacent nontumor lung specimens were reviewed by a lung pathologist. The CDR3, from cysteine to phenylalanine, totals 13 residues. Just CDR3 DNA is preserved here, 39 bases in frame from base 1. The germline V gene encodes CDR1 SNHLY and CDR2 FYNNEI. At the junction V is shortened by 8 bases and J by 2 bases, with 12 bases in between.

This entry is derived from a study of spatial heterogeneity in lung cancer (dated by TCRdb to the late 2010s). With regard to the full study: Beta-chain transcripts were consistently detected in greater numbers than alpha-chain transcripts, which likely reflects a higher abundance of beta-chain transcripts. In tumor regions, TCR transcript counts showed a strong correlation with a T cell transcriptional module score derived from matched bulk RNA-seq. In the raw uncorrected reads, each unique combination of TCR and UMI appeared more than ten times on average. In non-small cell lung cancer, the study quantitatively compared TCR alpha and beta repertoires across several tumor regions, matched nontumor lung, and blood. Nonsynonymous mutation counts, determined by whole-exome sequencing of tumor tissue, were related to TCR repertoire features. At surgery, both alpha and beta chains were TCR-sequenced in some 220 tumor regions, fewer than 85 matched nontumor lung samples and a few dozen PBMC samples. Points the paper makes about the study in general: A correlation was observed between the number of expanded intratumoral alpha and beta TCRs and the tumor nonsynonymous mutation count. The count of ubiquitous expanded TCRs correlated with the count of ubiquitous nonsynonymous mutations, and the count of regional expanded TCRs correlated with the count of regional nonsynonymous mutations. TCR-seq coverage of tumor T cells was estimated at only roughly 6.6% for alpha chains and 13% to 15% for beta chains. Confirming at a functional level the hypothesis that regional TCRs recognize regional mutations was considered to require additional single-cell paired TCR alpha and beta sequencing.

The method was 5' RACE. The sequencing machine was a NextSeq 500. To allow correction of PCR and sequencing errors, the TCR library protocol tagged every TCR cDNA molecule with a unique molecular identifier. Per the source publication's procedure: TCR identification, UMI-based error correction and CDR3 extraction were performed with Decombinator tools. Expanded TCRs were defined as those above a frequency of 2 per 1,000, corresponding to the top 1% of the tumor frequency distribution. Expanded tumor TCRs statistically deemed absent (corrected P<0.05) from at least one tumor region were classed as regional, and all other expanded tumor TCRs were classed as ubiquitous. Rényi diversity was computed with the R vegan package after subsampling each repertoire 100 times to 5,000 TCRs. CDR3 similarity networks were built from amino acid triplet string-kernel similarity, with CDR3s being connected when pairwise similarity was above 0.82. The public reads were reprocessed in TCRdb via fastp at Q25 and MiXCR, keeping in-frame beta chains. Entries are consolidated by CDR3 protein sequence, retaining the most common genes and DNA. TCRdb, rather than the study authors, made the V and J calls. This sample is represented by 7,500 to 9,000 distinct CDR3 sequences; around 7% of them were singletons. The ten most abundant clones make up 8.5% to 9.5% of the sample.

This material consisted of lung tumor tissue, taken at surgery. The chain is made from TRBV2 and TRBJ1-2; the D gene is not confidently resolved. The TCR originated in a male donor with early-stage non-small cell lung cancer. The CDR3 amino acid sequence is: CASSGSSNYGYTF. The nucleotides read TGTGCCAGCTCCGGATCCTCGAACTATGGCTACACCTTC.